The text below deals with one T cell receptor beta chain. This table comes from immunoSEQ multiplex PCR, and its TCRdb copy is limited to in-frame clones, with some not included. The sample has roughly 100,000 clones; about 95% are singletons. The data stem from a study of cytomegalovirus exposure and HLA in healthy donors. Per the germline V gene, CDR1 is LNHDA and CDR2 is SQIVND (reference sequence). This CDR3 has 14 residues. Unmatched junction bases numbered 9, after V lost 6 bases and J lost 10 bases. Sequencing input: PBMCs. The receptor comes from a young woman in good health and CMV-seronegative. The chain carries TRBV19 and TRBJ1-4; 9 bases fit TRBD1. For the CDR3, the DNA is TGTGCCAGTAGGCCGGGACAGGGTGGGGGAAAACTGTTTTTT. Its protein is CASRPGQGGGKLFF.